This T cell receptor beta chain was found in a study of vaccination and CD4 T cells after COVID-19. Overall study results and limits: For convalescent patients, a median 86.3% of reactive clones surfaced exclusively after vaccination.

Sequence data for DNA of cultured CD4+ T cells were generated by the Oncomine TCR Beta short-read assay. From the PCR reads, TCRdb called clonotypes with MiXCR, one entry per CDR3 protein. Altogether approximately 10,000 distinct CDR3 sequences are present, 60% to 80% being singletons, with the ten largest covering roughly 12%. Treatment reported: roughly 11-day PBMC culture with coronavirus spike peptide pools or control peptides (ViraFEST assay). Once peptide pools had expanded antigen-specific T cells, ViraFEST sequenced TCRs. This clonotype is large in the sample. The target antigen is unknown. Sequencing was done on a sample of CD4+ T cells from blood, cultured in vitro. The source of this sequence is a human donor who had recovered from COVID-19.

The CDR3 DNA sequence: TGTGCCAGCAGTTGGTCCTCGGGACCCCTGGGCTACACCTTC. This encodes CASSWSSGPLGYTF. V is TRBV28 and J is TRBJ1-2, with D possibly TRBD1 on 5 matching bases. The CDR3 is 14 amino acids. Germline V gene lookup returns CDR1 MDHEN and CDR2 SYDVKM. V lost 4 bases, J lost 8 bases, and 17 bases lay in between.